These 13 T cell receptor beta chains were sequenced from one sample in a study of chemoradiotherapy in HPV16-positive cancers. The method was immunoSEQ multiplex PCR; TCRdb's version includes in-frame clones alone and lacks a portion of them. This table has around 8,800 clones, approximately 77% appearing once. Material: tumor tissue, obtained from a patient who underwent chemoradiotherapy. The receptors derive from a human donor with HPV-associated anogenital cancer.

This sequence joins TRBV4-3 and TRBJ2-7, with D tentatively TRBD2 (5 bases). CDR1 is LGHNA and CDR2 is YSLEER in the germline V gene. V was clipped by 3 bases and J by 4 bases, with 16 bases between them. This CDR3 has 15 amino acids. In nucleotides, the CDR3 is TGCGCCAGCAGCCACGGAACGGGGTCCGTTTACGAGCAGTACTTC. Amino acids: CASSHGTGSVYEQYF.

The CDR3 DNA sequence: TGTGCCAGCAGCGTAGACAGCGGGAGAGAGAATGAGCAGTTCTTC. It translates to CASSVDSGRENEQFF. The rearrangement joins TRBV9 to TRBJ2-1, with TRBD2 matching 8 bases. Germline values: CDR1 SGDLS, CDR2 YYNGEE. V dropped 0 bases and J dropped 7; count of bases not matched to a gene: 6. This CDR3 is built from 15 residues.

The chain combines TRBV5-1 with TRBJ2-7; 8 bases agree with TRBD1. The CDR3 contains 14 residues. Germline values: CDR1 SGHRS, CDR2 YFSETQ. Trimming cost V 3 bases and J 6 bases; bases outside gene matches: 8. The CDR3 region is CASSYLGQGREQYF. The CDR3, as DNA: TGCGCCAGCAGCTACCTAGGACAGGGCCGCGAGCAGTACTTC.

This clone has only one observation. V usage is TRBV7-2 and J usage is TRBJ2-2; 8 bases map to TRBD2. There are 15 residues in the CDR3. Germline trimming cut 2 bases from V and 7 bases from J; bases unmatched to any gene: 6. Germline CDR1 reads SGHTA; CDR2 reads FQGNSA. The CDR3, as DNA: TGTGCCAGCAGCTTACGGGAGGGCCTAGTCGGGGAGCTGTTTTTT. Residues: CASSLREGLVGELFF.

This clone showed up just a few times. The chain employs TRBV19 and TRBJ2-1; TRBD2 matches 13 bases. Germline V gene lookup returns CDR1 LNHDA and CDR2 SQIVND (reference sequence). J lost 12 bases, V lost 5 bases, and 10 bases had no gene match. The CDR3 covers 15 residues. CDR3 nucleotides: TGTGCCAGTAGTCCGGGACTAGCGGGGAGTGGATGGCAGTTCTTC. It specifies CASSPGLAGSGWQFF.

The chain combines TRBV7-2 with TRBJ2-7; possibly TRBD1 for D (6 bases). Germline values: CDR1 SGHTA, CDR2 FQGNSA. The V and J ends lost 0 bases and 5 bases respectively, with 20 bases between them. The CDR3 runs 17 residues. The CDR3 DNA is TGTGCCAGCAGCTTAGCCTCTCAAGGGGGTCTATCCAACGAGCAGTACTTC. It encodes CASSLASQGGLSNEQYF. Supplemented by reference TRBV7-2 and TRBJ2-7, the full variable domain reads GAGVSQSPSNKVTEKGKDVELRCDPISGHTALYWYRQSLGQGLEFLIYFQGNSAPDKSGLPSDRFSAERTGGSVSTLTIQRTQQEDSAVYLCASSLASQGGLSNEQYFGPGTRLTVT.

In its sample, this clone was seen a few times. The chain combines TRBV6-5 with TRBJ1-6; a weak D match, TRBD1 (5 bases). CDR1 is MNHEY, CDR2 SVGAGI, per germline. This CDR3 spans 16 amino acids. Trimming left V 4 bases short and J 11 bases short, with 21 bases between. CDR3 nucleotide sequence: TGTGCCAGCAGTTCAAAAGCCCTGGCGACGGGGCCACCCCTCCACTTT. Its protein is CASSSKALATGPPLHF.

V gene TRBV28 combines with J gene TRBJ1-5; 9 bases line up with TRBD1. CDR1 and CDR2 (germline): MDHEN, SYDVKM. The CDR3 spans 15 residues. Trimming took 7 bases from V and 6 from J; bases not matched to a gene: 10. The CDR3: CASISRDRVIQPQHF. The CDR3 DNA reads TGTGCCAGCATCTCCCGGGACAGGGTTATTCAGCCCCAGCATTTT.

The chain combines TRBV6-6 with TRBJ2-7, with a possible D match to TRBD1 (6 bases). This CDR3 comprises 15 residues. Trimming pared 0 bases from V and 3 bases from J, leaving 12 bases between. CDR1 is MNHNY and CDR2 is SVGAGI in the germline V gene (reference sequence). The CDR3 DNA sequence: TGTGCCAGCAGTTACTCATCAGGGGCGCACTACGAGCAGTACTTC. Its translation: CASSYSSGAHYEQYF.

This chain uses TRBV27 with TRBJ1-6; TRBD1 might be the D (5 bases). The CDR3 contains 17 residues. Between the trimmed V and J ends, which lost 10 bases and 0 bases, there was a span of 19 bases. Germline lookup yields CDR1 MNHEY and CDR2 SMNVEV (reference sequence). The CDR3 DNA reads TGTGCCACCCGGGCGGTTAGACAGAGCTCCTATAATTCACCCCTCCACTTT. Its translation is CATRAVRQSSYNSPLHF.

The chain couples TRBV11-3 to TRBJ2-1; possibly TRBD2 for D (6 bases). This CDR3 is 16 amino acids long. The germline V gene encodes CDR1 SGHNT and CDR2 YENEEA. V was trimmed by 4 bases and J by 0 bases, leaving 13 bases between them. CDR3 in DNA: TGTGCCAGCAGCTCCTACCCCGGGAGCTCCTACAATGAGCAGTTCTTC. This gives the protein CASSSYPGSSYNEQFF.

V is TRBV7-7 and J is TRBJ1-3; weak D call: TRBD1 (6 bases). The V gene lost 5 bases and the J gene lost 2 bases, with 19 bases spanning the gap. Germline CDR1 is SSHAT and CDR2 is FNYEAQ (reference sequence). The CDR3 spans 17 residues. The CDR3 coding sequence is TGTGCCAGCAGCCCGTCAACAGGGAGGCGTACTGGAAACACCATATATTTT. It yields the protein CASSPSTGRRTGNTIYF.

This CDR3 reads CASSPAGGGPEQYF. CDR3 bases: TGTGCCAGCAGTCCAGCGGGAGGAGGCCCCGAGCAGTACTTC. This sequence joins TRBV7-8 and TRBJ2-7, with TRBD2 identical over 9 bases. J gave up 6 bases and V 6 bases, and 9 bases lay outside the gene matches. Germline V lookup: CDR1 SGHVS, CDR2 FQNEAQ. The CDR3 sequence is 14 residues long. The variable domain in full, with the rest retrieved from reference TRBV7-8 and TRBJ2-7, is GAGVSQSPRYKVAKRGQDVALRCDPISGHVSLFWYQQALGQGPEFLTYFQNEAQLDKSGLPSDRFFAERPEGSVSTLKIQRTQQEDSAVYLCASSPAGGGPEQYFGPGTRLTVT.